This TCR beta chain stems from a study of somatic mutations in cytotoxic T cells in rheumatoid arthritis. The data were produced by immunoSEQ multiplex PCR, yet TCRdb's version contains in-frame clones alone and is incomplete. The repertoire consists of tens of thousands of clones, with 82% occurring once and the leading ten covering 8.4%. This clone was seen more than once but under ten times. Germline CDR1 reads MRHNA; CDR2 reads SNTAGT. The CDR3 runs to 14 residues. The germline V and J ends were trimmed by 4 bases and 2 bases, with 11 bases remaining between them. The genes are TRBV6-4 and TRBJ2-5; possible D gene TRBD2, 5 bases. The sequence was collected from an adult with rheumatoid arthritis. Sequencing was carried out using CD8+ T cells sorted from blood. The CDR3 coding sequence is TGTGCCAGCAGTGGTCGGGGAAGTCAAGAGACCCAGTACTTC. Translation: CASSGRGSQETQYF.